This T cell receptor beta chain was found in a study of T cell changes during pregnancy in multiple sclerosis. Repertoires were generated with immunoSEQ multiplex PCR, while TCRdb's copy carries only in-frame clones and drops some. The sample shows roughly 50,000 clones, around 91% of them seen only once. Losses at the gene ends were 6 bases for V and 2 bases for J; bases not matched to a gene: 4. This CDR3 is built from 15 residues. Per germline, CDR1 MNHNY and CDR2 SVGAGI (reference sequence). Sequences were derived from CD8+ T cells from peripheral blood mononuclear cells, sampled in the second trimester of pregnancy. The chain combines TRBV6-6 with TRBJ2-5; TRBD2 agrees at 12 bases. This clonotype originated in a female donor with multiple sclerosis, enrolled in a pregnancy study. The CDR3 DNA is TGTGCCAGCAGGGCAACTAGCGGGGGGCAAGAGACCCAGTACTTC. Protein sequence: CASRATSGGQETQYF.